The source of this T cell receptor beta chain is a study of shared clonotypes between healthy human individuals. General observations from the study: Non-shared clonotypes displayed generation probabilities falling below those of clonotypes present in all four donors.

The germline CDR1 and CDR2 sequences are SEHNR and FQNEAQ (reference sequence). Losses at the gene ends were 5 bases for V and 6 bases for J; bases not matched to a gene: 10. The CDR3 runs 15 residues. Clones were read by immunoSEQ multiplex PCR, and TCRdb kept only the in-frame ones, dropping some. The top ten hold around 0.13% of the sample, which has 2 million or so clones, 90% to 95% seen once. Points on this clone: Its antigen is as yet unknown.

The V gene is TRBV7-9, the J gene TRBJ2-7; 10 bases are a match to TRBD1. The sequenced sample consisted of naive CD4+ T cells sorted from blood. Subset of the sample: CD45RA+ positively selected. This TCR derives from a young man in good health. The CDR3 spells CASSESGTGALEQYF. DNA for the CDR3: TGTGCCAGCAGCGAATCGGGGACAGGGGCCCTCGAGCAGTACTTC.